These 23 T cell receptor beta chains were sequenced from one sample in a study of T cell clonality in common variable immunodeficiency (dated by TCRdb to between 2014 and 2016). The library came from the immunoSEQ multiplex PCR assay. TCRdb limited this immuneACCESS table to in-frame rearrangements with V and J called. A share of clones is missing; checked studies link under half to unresolved V genes, and the rest is unexplained. For this sample, tens of thousands of clones are listed, none of them singletons. The ten biggest clones cover about 13% of the sample. Sequenced: peripheral blood mononuclear cells. Source of these receptors: a person aged 18 to 70 in good health.

At least ten counts were recorded for this clone. The read ends 3 residues before the CDR3 terminus; that terminus is restored from the germline J gene. V is TRBV19 and J is TRBJ2-1, with D possibly being TRBD2 (5 bases). V was clipped by 7 bases and J by 3 bases, with 13 bases between them. The CDR3 spans 14 residues. Germline V gene data show CDR1 as LNHDA and CDR2 as SQIVND (reference sequence). The CDR3 protein is CASTYTGLYNEQFF. CDR3 DNA (partial): TGTGCCAGTACCTATACTGGACTCTACAATGAG.

This clone was counted a few times. The read terminates 3 residues before the CDR3 end, so the remaining end is supplied by the germline J gene. The chain has TRBV7-9 and TRBJ2-3, with 10 bases matching TRBD1. The germline CDR1 and CDR2 sequences are SEHNR and FQNEAQ (reference sequence). After removal of 5 bases from V and 4 bases from J, the junction contained 6 bases not matched to a gene. CDR3 length: 15 amino acids. The part of the CDR3 DNA that was read is TGTGCCAGCAGCAAGACCGGGACAGGGGCAGATACG. It yields the protein CASSKTGTGADT. The entire CDR3 sequence reads CASSKTGTGADTQYF.

This clone was counted at least ten times. The DNA ends 3 residues before the CDR3 does, and the rest of the CDR3 is filled in from the germline J gene. The chain couples TRBV20-1 to TRBJ2-2; 15 nucleotides align to TRBD2. The CDR3 is 16 residues long. V lost 5 bases to trimming and J lost 5 bases; unmatched junction nucleotides: 6. Per the germline V gene, CDR1 is DFQATT and CDR2 is SNEGSKA (reference sequence). CDR3 bases read: TGCAGTGCTCCGGGACTAGCGGGGGGCGTGACCGGGGAG. Protein product: CSAPGLAGGVTGE. The whole CDR3 protein reads CSAPGLAGGVTGELFF.

There are many counts of this clone. Read coverage stops 3 residues before the CDR3 terminus; the germline J gene supplies the remainder. V usage is TRBV7-6 and J usage is TRBJ1-1, with D maybe TRBD1 (5 bases). The CDR3 has 16 amino acids. V lost 4 bases and J 2 bases, leaving 17 bases between the germline ends. Germline loops: CDR1 SGHVS, CDR2 FNYEAQ. The covered CDR3 bases are TGTGCCAGCAGCTACCCCCGGGGGACCCTTAACACTGAA. It translates to CASSYPRGTLNTE. From start to end, the CDR3 is CASSYPRGTLNTEAFF.

This clone appeared many times. The missing CDR3 end, 3 residues past where the read stops, is filled in from the germline J gene. The rearrangement joins TRBV7-3 to TRBJ2-5, with 7 bases fitting TRBD1. The CDR3 runs 15 residues. V was clipped by 3 bases and J by 5 bases; unmatched bases: 9. CDR1 is SGHTA, CDR2 FQGTGA, per germline. This CDR3 is CASSFQGGWGETQYF. Incomplete CDR3 DNA: TGTGCCAGCAGCTTTCAAGGGGGCTGGGGGGAGACC.

This clone was seen at least ten times. Read coverage stops 3 residues before the CDR3 terminus; the germline J gene supplies the remainder. The V and J genes are TRBV5-1 and TRBJ2-1, with a possible D match to TRBD2 (6 bases). V lost 4 bases, J lost 3 bases, and 11 bases lay in between. The CDR3 is 14 residues long. The germline CDR1 and CDR2 sequences are SGHRS and YFSETQ. Partial CDR3 DNA: TGCGCCAGCAGCCCCCGACTAGACTACAATGAG. Translating gives CASSPRLDYNE. The complete CDR3 sequence is CASSPRLDYNEQFF. Complete variable domain (other parts from reference TRBV5-1 and TRBJ2-1): KAGVTQTPRYLIKTRGQQVTLSCSPISGHRSVSWYQQTPGQGLQFLFEYFSETQRNKGNFPGRFSGRQFSNSRSEMNVSTLELGDSALYLCASSPRLDYNEQFFGPGTRLTVL.

There are many counts of this clone. The read finishes 3 residues shy of the CDR3 end, and the germline J gene is used to complete it. The V gene is TRBV11-2, the J gene TRBJ2-5, with a weak D call TRBD1 (5 bases). The V gene lost 2 bases and the J gene lost 1 base, with 8 bases spanning the gap. The CDR3 consists of 14 residues. Looked up from germline, CDR1 is SGHAT and CDR2 is FQNNGV. CDR3 bases read: TGTGCCAGCAGCTTACTTAGGGGCCAAGAGACC. Translation: CASSLLRGQET. From start to end, the CDR3 is CASSLLRGQETQYF.

This clone was counted between two and nine times. Coverage ceases 3 residues before the CDR3 finishes, and the germline J gene fills in the end. The chain couples TRBV2 to TRBJ2-1; TRBD2 matches at 12 bases. CDR3 length equals 15 residues. V trimming: 4 bases; J trimming: 4 bases; junction bases outside the gene matches: 2. The V gene's germline CDR1 is SNHLY and CDR2 FYNNEI. CDR3 protein: CASSAGLAGYNEQFF. The part of the CDR3 DNA that was read is TGTGCCAGCAGTGCCGGACTAGCGGGATACAATGAG. The full variable domain, in which reference TRBV2 and TRBJ2-1 provide the parts outside the CDR3, is EPEVTQTPSHQVTQMGQEVILRCVPISNHLYFYWYRQILGQKVEFLVSFYNNEISEKSEIFDDQFSVERPDGSNFTLKIRSTKLEDSAMYFCASSAGLAGYNEQFFGPGTRLTVL.

This clone was recorded many times. With the read ending 3 residues before the CDR3 end, the germline J gene is used to fill in that end. The V call is TRBV5-1, the J call TRBJ2-7; 13 positions match TRBD2. The junction had 4 bases not matched to a gene; V was cut back by 0 bases and J by 4 bases. The germline V gene has CDR1 SGHRS and CDR2 YFSETQ. The CDR3 contains 16 residues. CDR3 DNA, as far as it was read: TGCGCCAGCAGCTTGGGTTCGACTAGCGGGGGGTACGAG. Its translation: CASSLGSTSGGYE. The complete CDR3 protein is CASSLGSTSGGYEQYF.

This clone was found many times. The read finishes 3 residues shy of the CDR3 end, and the germline J gene is used to complete it. This rearrangement joins TRBV20-1 to TRBJ1-4; D is unclear. CDR3 size: 13 residues. V gave up 5 bases and J gave up 1 base, with 8 bases separating them. Germline CDR1 reads DFQATT; CDR2 reads SNEGSKA (reference sequence). The covered CDR3 bases are TGCAGTGCTGAGTCTAAAACTAATGAAAAA. Translating gives CSAESKTNEK. The CDR3 reads in full as CSAESKTNEKLFF.

This clone was observed many times. The DNA ends 3 residues before the CDR3 does, and the rest of the CDR3 is filled in from the germline J gene. The rearrangement links TRBV20-1 to TRBJ2-5, with 9 bases fitting TRBD2. The ends lost 4 bases at V and 0 bases at J; junction bases unmatched: 6. The CDR3 extends over 15 amino acids. CDR1 and CDR2 from the germline V gene are DFQATT and SNEGSKA (reference sequence). The CDR3 here is CSAIAASGDQETQYF. CDR3 DNA, as far as it was read: TGCAGTGCTATCGCGGCTAGCGGGGACCAAGAGACC.

This clone was observed at least ten times. Sequencing ends 3 residues short of the CDR3 end; the germline J gene provides the rest. The chain couples TRBV20-1 to TRBJ2-7, with D hard to call. The V gene's germline CDR1 is DFQATT and CDR2 SNEGSKA (reference sequence). The V end was cut by 6 bases, the J end by 2 bases, with 17 bases between. This CDR3 spans 14 amino acids. The chain's CDR3 is CSALQSGSAYEQYF. The CDR3 DNA, read in part, is TGCAGTGCACTGCAGTCAGGATCTGCCTACGAG.

Many counts were recorded for this clone. The CDR3 end is not reached by the read, which stops 3 residues before it; the germline J gene fills it in. This chain connects TRBV6-2 or TRBV6-3 to TRBJ2-3; 7 bases map to TRBD2. The germline gives CDR1 MNHEY, CDR2 SVGEGT. This CDR3 is built from 15 residues. V trimming: 6 bases; J trimming: 2 bases; junction bases outside the gene matches: 8. CDR3 sequence reads: CASRGAGTDTDTQYF. CDR3 DNA (partial): TGTGCCAGCAGGGGAGCGGGGACGGACACAGATACG.

This clone was seen many times. The read finishes 3 residues shy of the CDR3 end, and the germline J gene is used to complete it. The V and J genes are TRBV15 and TRBJ2-1; 9 bases agree with TRBD2. The V gene's germline CDR1 is LNHNV and CDR2 YYDKDF (reference sequence). The CDR3 totals 15 residues. V was pared by 1 base and J by 6 bases, with 4 bases of the junction left unmatched. Incomplete CDR3 DNA: TGTGCCACCAGCAGAGCTGTGACTAGCGGCAATGAG. This codes for CATSRAVTSGNE. The whole CDR3 reads CATSRAVTSGNEQFF.

At least ten counts were recorded for this clone. The CDR3 goes on 3 residues after the read ends, and that part is filled in from the germline J gene. Distinct nucleotide sequences in the sample also encode this CDR3. The chain couples TRBV5-6 to TRBJ1-1; 7 positions agree with TRBD1. Germline V gene data show CDR1 as SGHDT and CDR2 as YYEEEE. V dropped 0 bases and J dropped 5; count of bases not matched to a gene: 7. The CDR3 covers 15 residues. CDR3 DNA, as far as it was read: TGTGCCAGCAGCTTGGTCAGGGGGGTGGGGACTGAA. Amino acid sequence: CASSLVRGVGTE. Given in full, the CDR3 is CASSLVRGVGTEAFF.

This clone has a count of ten or more. The missing CDR3 end, 3 residues past where the read stops, is filled in from the germline J gene. This sequence joins TRBV20-1 and TRBJ2-3; 8 bases fit TRBD2. V lost 5 bases to trimming and J lost 0 bases; unmatched junction nucleotides: 7. This CDR3 comprises 15 residues. Germline V lookup: CDR1 DFQATT, CDR2 SNEGSKA (reference sequence). The CDR3 sequence: CSALSSGASTDTQYF. The CDR3 DNA, read in part, is TGCAGTGCTCTCAGTAGCGGGGCTAGCACAGATACG.

This clone was recorded a few times. The observed sequence ends 3 residues before the CDR3 terminus, with the missing tail filled in from the germline J gene. The sample carries other DNA sequences with the same CDR3. The V and J genes are TRBV7-2 and TRBJ1-3; weak D call: TRBD1 (5 bases). CDR3 length: 14 residues. V dropped 3 bases and J dropped 9 bases, with 15 bases sitting between them. Germline V gene lookup returns CDR1 SGHTA and CDR2 FQGNSA. CDR3 loop: CASSFGLAGGTIYF. CDR3 DNA (partial): TGTGCCAGCAGCTTCGGACTGGCGGGGGGCACC.

This clone has at least ten counts. The read ends 3 residues early relative to the CDR3; the germline J gene fills the gap. The chain combines TRBV20-1 with TRBJ1-2, with 10 bases that match TRBD1. This CDR3 comprises 15 residues. Germline V gene sequence: CDR1 DFQATT, CDR2 SNEGSKA (reference sequence). CDR3 DNA, as far as it was read: TGCAGTGCAAGGGACAGGGGCGGGGGGGGGAGCGGC. It encodes CSARDRGGGGSG. The entire CDR3 protein reads CSARDRGGGGSGYTF.

This clone was seen at least ten times. The read ends 3 residues shy of where the CDR3 ends; the end is completed using the germline J gene. This chain joins TRBV13 and TRBJ1-1; 8 bases match TRBD1. This CDR3 has 14 amino acids. After removal of 8 bases from V and 1 base from J, the junction contained 6 bases not matched to a gene. CDR1 is PRHDT, CDR2 FYEKMQ, per germline (reference sequence). The CDR3 DNA, read in part, is TGTGCCAGCCGAACAGGGGGTGCGAACACTGAA. Amino acid sequence: CASRTGGANTE. The complete CDR3 reads CASRTGGANTEAFF.

This clone was found many times. The CDR3 extends 3 residues past the end of the read, so its final part is completed from the germline J gene. V is TRBV5-1 and J is TRBJ2-1; D gene unclear. Trimming took off 4 bases at V and 0 bases at J, with 8 bases between the two ends. CDR3 length: 14 amino acids. Per the germline V gene, CDR1 is SGHRS and CDR2 is YFSETQ. The CDR3 reads CASSPQVSYNEQFF. The part of the CDR3 DNA that was read is TGCGCCAGCAGCCCGCAGGTCTCCTACAATGAG. Looking up the rest from reference TRBV5-1 and TRBJ2-1 gives the full variable domain: KAGVTQTPRYLIKTRGQQVTLSCSPISGHRSVSWYQQTPGQGLQFLFEYFSETQRNKGNFPGRFSGRQFSNSRSEMNVSTLELGDSALYLCASSPQVSYNEQFFGPGTRLTVL.

This clone was detected ten times or more. The chain's CDR3 is CASRRTGPGELFF. CDR3 DNA (partial): TGTGCCAGTAGAAGGACAGGGCCCGGGGAG. The genes are TRBV19 and TRBJ2-2, with TRBD1 matching 8 bases. The CDR3 end lies 3 residues beyond the end of the read and is filled in from the germline J gene. Germline trimming cut 6 bases from V and 6 bases from J; bases unmatched to any gene: 3. Germline V gene lookup returns CDR1 LNHDA and CDR2 SQIVND (reference sequence). CDR3 length equals 13 residues.

In its sample, this clone was seen many times. The sequenced fragment ends 3 residues before the CDR3 boundary, so the rest is inferred from the germline J gene. V gene TRBV6-1 combines with J gene TRBJ2-1; 8 positions agree with TRBD2. With 3 bases clipped from V and 2 bases from J, the junction kept 3 bases outside the gene matches. CDR1 is MNHNS, CDR2 SASEGT, per germline. The CDR3 spans 15 residues. CDR3 residues: CASSESGGTYNEQFF. The covered CDR3 bases are TGTGCCAGCAGTGAGAGCGGGGGCACCTACAATGAG.

This clone has a handful of counts. The read comes to an end 3 residues before the CDR3 does, leaving the germline J gene to fill in the end. The chain has TRBV5-1 and TRBJ1-1, with 8 bases identical to TRBD1. Germline assignment: CDR1 SGHRS and CDR2 YFSETQ. CDR3 size: 14 residues. Trimming took 6 bases from V and 1 from J; bases not matched to a gene: 5. The CDR3 loop is CASKTGTGNTEAFF. The part of the CDR3 DNA that was read is TGCGCCAGCAAGACCGGGACAGGGAACACTGAA. The entire variable domain, with the rest obtained from reference TRBV5-1 and TRBJ1-1, is as follows: KAGVTQTPRYLIKTRGQQVTLSCSPISGHRSVSWYQQTPGQGLQFLFEYFSETQRNKGNFPGRFSGRQFSNSRSEMNVSTLELGDSALYLCASKTGTGNTEAFFGQGTRLTVV.